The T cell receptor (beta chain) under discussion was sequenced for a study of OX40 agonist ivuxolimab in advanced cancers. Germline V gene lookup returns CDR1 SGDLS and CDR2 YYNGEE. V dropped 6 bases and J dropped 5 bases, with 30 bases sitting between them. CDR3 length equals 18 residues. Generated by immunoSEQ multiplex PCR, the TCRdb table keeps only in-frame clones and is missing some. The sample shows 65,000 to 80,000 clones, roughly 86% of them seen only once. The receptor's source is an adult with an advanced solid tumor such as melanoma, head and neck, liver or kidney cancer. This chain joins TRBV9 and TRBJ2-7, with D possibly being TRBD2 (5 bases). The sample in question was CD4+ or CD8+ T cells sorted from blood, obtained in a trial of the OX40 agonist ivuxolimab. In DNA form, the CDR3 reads TGTGCCAGCATCCAAAGTGAGGGTACCGTGACCTTTCTCCACGAGCAGTACTTC. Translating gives CASIQSEGTVTFLHEQYF.